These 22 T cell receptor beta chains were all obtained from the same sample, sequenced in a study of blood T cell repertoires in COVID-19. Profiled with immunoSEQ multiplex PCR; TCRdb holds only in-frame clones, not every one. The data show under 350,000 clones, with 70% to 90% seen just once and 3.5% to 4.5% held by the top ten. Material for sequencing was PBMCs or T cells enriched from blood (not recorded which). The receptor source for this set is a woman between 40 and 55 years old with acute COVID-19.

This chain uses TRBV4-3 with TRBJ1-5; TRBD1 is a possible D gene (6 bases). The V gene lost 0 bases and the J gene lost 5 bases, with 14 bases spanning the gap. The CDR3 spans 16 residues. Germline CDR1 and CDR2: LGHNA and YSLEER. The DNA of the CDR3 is TGCGCCAGCAGCCAAGATTGGGGGGGCGCTTATCAGCCCCAGCATTTT. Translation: CASSQDWGGAYQPQHF.

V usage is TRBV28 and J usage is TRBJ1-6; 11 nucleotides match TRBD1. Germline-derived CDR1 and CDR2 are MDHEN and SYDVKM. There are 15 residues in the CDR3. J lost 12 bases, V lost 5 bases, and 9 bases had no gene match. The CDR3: CASSHPGTGGKPLHF. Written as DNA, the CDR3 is TGTGCCAGCAGTCACCCCGGGACAGGGGGAAAACCCCTCCACTTT.

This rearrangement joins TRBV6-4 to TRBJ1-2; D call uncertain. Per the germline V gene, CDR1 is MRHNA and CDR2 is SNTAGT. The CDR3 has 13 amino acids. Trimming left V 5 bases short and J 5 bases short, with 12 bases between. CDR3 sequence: CASSLRGGYGYTF. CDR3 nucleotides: TGTGCCAGCAGTCTGAGAGGCGGATATGGCTACACCTTC.

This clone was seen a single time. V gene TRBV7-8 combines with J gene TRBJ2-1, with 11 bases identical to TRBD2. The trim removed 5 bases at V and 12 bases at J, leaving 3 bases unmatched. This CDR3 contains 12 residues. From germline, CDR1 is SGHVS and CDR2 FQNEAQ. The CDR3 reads CASSLTSGTQFF. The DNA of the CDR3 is TGTGCCAGCAGCCTGACTAGCGGGACGCAGTTCTTC.

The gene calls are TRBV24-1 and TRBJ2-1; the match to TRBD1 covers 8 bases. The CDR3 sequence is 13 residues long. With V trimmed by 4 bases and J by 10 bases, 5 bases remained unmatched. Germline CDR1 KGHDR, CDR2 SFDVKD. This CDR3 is CATSEWTGNEQFF. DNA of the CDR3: TGTGCCACCAGTGAGTGGACAGGGAACGAGCAGTTCTTC.

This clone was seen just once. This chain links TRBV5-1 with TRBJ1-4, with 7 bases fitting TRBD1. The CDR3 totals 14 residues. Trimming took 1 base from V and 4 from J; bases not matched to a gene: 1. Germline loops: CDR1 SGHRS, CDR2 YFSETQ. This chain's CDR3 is CASSLTGVNEKLFF. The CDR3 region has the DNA TGCGCCAGCAGCTTGACAGGGGTTAATGAAAAACTGTTTTTT.

CDR3: CASSLGDLLIAPLHF. CDR3 sequence (DNA): TGTGCCAGCAGTTTAGGAGACCTCTTGATCGCACCCCTCCACTTT. The V gene is TRBV27, the J gene TRBJ1-6; no definite D call. Germline assignment: CDR1 MNHEY and CDR2 SMNVEV (reference sequence). The germline V and J ends were trimmed by 2 bases and 11 bases, with 16 bases remaining between them. The CDR3 length is 15 residues.

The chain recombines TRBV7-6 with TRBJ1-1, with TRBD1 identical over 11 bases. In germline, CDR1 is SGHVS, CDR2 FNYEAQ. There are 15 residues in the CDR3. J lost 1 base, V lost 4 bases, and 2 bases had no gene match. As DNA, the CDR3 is TGTGCCAGCAGCTCGGGACAGGGGGGGAACACTGAAGCTTTCTTT. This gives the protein CASSSGQGGNTEAFF.

The CDR3 DNA sequence: TGTGCCAGCAGTCGGGGACAAGGGGACTACGAGCAGTACTTC. Its protein is CASSRGQGDYEQYF. The chain couples TRBV25-1 to TRBJ2-7; possibly TRBD1 for D (6 bases). The ends were cut back, 5 bases at V and 3 bases at J, with 14 bases in the middle. Germline CDR1 MGHDK, CDR2 SYGVNS. This CDR3 is 14 amino acids long.

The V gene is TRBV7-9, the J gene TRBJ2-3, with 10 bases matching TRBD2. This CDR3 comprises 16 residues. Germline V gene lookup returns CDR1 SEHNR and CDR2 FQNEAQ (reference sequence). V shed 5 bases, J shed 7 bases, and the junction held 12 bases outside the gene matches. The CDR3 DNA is TGTGCCAGCAGCCCGACTGCGCCTAGCGGGGGAAATACGCAGTATTTT. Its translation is CASSPTAPSGGNTQYF.

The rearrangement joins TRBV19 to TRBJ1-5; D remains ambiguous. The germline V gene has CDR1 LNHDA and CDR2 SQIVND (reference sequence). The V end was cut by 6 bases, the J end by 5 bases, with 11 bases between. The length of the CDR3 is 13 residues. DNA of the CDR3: TGTGCCAGTAGCCAAATTCGGGATCAGCCCCAGCATTTT. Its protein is CASSQIRDQPQHF.

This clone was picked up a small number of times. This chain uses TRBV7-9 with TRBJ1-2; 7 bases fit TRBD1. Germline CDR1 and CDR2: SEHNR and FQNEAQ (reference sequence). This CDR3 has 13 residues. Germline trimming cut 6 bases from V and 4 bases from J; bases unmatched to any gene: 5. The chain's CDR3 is CASSAGQFYGYTF. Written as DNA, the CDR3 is TGTGCCAGCAGTGCGGGACAGTTCTATGGCTACACCTTC.

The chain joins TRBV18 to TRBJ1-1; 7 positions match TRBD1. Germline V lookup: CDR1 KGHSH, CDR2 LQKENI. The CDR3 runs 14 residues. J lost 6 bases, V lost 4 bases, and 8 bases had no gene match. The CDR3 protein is CASSLGQARSEAFF. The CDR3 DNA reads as TGTGCCAGCTCACTAGGACAGGCCCGATCTGAAGCTTTCTTT.

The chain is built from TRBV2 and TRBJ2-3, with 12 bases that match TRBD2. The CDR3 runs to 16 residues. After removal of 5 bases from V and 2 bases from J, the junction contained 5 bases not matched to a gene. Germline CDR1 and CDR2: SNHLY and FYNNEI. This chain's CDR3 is CASSYTSGRTTDTQYF. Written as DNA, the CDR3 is TGTGCCAGCAGTTATACTAGCGGGAGGACCACAGATACGCAGTATTTT.

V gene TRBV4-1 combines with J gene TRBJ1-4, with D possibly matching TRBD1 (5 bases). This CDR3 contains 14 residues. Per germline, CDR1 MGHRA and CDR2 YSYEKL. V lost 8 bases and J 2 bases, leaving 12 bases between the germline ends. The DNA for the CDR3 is TGCGCCAGCGGGAATGGGGCGACTAATGAAAAACTGTTTTTT. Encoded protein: CASGNGATNEKLFF.

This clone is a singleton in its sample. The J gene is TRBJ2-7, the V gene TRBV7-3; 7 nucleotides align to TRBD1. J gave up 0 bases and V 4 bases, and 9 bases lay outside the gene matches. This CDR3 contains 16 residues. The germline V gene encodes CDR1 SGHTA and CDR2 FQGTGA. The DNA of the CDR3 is TGTGCCAGCAGCTCGAGGGACAGTGGGACCTCCTACGAGCAGTACTTC. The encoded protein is CASSSRDSGTSYEQYF.

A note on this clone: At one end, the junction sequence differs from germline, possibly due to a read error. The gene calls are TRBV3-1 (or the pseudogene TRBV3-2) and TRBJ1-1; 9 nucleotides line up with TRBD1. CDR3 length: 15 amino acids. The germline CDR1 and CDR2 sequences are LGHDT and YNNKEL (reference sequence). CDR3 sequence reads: CTSSSGGQGNTEAFF. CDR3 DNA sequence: TGTACCAGCAGCTCCGGGGGACAGGGGAACACTGAAGCTTTCTTT.

The CDR3 coding sequence is TGCGCCAGCAGCTTCTCCTCGGGGGTGAGGAATGAGCAGTTCTTC. It translates to CASSFSSGVRNEQFF. The chain links TRBV5-1 to TRBJ2-1; D is possibly TRBD2 (6 bases). Per germline, CDR1 SGHRS and CDR2 YFSETQ. V lost 2 bases and J lost 7, with 16 bases in between. This CDR3 has 15 amino acids.

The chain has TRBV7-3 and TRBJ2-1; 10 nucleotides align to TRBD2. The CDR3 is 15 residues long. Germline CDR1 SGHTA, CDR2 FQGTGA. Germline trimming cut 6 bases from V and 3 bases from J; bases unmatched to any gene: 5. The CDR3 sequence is CASRPTSGNYNEQFF. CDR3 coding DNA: TGTGCCAGCAGACCTACTAGCGGGAACTACAATGAGCAGTTCTTC.

CDR3 bases: TGTGCCAGCAGCCAAGAAGGGACAGGGGGCGGCTCACCCCTCCACTTT. It yields the protein CASSQEGTGGGSPLHF. The chain links TRBV3-1 (or the pseudogene TRBV3-2) to TRBJ1-6, with 12 bases aligning to TRBD1. The CDR3 covers 16 residues. CDR1 is LGHDT, CDR2 YNNKEL, per germline (reference sequence). V lost 0 bases, J lost 10 bases, and 4 bases stayed unmatched.

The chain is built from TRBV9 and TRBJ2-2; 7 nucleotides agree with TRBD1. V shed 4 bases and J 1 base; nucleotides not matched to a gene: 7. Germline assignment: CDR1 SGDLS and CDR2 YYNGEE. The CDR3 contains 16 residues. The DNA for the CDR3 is TGTGCCAGCAGCCCACAGGGGTCTCTGAACACCGGGGAGCTGTTTTTT. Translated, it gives CASSPQGSLNTGELFF.

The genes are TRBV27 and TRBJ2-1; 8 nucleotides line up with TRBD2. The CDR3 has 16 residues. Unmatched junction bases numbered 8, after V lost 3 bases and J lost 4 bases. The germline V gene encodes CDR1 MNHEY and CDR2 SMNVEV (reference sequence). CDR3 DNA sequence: TGTGCCAGCAGTTTGTCTGGACGGGAGGGTTACAATGAGCAGTTCTTC. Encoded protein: CASSLSGREGYNEQFF.